This T cell receptor beta chain was captured in a study of type 1 regulatory T cells. The overall study: This in vitro CD4 product, T-allo10, is enriched for Tr1 cells and alloantigen-specific.

From the reads, TCRdb called clonotypes with MiXCR, one entry per CDR3 protein. The sample consists of about 24,000 distinct CDR3 sequences, 72% of them appearing once. CDR3 length equals 14 residues. Germline V gene lookup returns CDR1 GTSNPN and CDR2 SVGIG (reference sequence). With V trimmed by 2 bases and J by 9 bases, 9 bases remained unmatched. About this clonotype: What it recognizes is unknown.

The chain has TRBV30 and TRBJ1-5; 8 bases line up with TRBD1. Sample: cultured T cells, either the whole culture or a sorted T cell fraction (not recorded which). Subset specified: Tr1-enriched cell product generated in vitro against host alloantigens. The sequence derives from a human donor in good health. Written as DNA, the CDR3 is TGTGCCTGGAGTAAGAACAGGGGGAACCCGCCCCAGCATTTT. This encodes CAWSKNRGNPPQHF.